The sequence of this T cell receptor beta chain was determined in a study of Ad26.COV2.S vaccination and SARS-CoV-2 variants. Per the germline V gene, CDR1 is LNHDA and CDR2 is SQIVND (reference sequence). Trimming shortened V by 8 bases and J by 3 bases, and 16 bases separated the two germline ends. The CDR3 is 15 residues long. Repertoires were generated with immunoSEQ multiplex PCR, while TCRdb's copy carries only in-frame clones and drops some. This table has 350,000 to 450,000 clones, roughly 91% appearing once. Specified treatment: around 19 received Ad26.COV2.S at low or high dose, single or two shots; about 5 received placebo; per-sample allocation not given. Sampling occurred on day 63 after the first vaccine or placebo injection.

V is TRBV19 and J is TRBJ1-4; a weak D match, TRBD1 (6 bases). This clonotype was sampled from a person between 18 and 60 years old who received the Ad26.COV2.S COVID-19 vaccine or a placebo. Sequencing was performed on peripheral blood, taken in a trial of Ad26.COV2.S vaccine versus placebo. The DNA for the CDR3 is TGTGCCAGTCGAAGGGGGGCTCCCCCTAATGAAAAACTGTTTTTT. This encodes CASRRGAPPNEKLFF. Full variable domain (rest looked up from reference TRBV19 and TRBJ1-4): DGGITQSPKYLFRKEGQNVTLSCEQNLNHDAMYWYRQDPGQGLRLIYYSQIVNDFQKGDIAEGYSVSREKKESFPLTVTSAQKNPTAFYLCASRRGAPPNEKLFFGSGTQLSVL.